In this sample, the clone carrying this TCR beta chain turned up many times. This sample was taken from a study of beta chain features in type 1 diabetes. CDR1 is PRHDT and CDR2 is FYEKMQ in the germline V gene (reference sequence). The CDR3 is made up of 18 amino acids. After removal of 4 bases from V and 0 bases from J, the junction contained 14 bases not matched to a gene. Since all of the isolated RNA was reverse transcribed, expressed TCRB transcripts were what got sequenced. Sequenced by immunoSEQ multiplex PCR; TCRdb stores in-frame clones only, minus some. Of 250,000 to 400,000 clones in the sample, 12% to 15% are singletons; the top ten hold 5.5% to 7.5%.

The source material was central memory CD4+ T cells from blood. The chain has TRBV13 and TRBJ2-7, with 8 bases lining up with TRBD2. The receptor comes from a man aged 25 to 40 in good health. CDR3 sequence reads: CASSSLTLRGALSYEQYF. The CDR3 DNA sequence: TGTGCCAGCAGCTCCTTGACTCTGCGGGGGGCCCTCTCCTACGAGCAGTACTTC.